This T cell receptor beta chain comes out of a study of Ad26.COV2.S vaccination and SARS-CoV-2 variants. Overall study: Trial arm assignment for the donor was COV1001 Ad26.COV2.S. Doses of Ad26.COV2.S were injected into muscle once or twice, 56 days apart.

Only in-frame clones appear in the TCRdb table, and some are missing; sequencing was by immunoSEQ multiplex PCR. In the table there are over 400,000 clones, 85% to 90% of which are singletons. Germline trimming cut 1 base from V and 6 bases from J; bases unmatched to any gene: 5. Germline CDR1 SGHKS, CDR2 YYEKEE (reference sequence). There are 15 residues in the CDR3. Treatment in this sample: around 19 received Ad26.COV2.S at low or high dose, single or two shots; about five received placebo; per-sample allocation not given. At day 63 after the first vaccine or placebo injection, samples were drawn. Wuhan-strain SARS-CoV-2 spike was expressed by the Ad26 vector that made up the vaccine.

The genes are TRBV5-5 and TRBJ1-4, with 8 bases identical to TRBD1. The input for sequencing was peripheral blood, taken in a trial of Ad26.COV2.S vaccine versus placebo. This clonotype originated in a person between 18 and 65 years old who received the Ad26.COV2.S COVID-19 vaccine or a placebo. This CDR3 is CASSLIRGPYEKLFF. DNA for the CDR3: TGTGCCAGCAGCTTGATCAGGGGGCCTTATGAAAAACTGTTTTTT. The full variable domain, with the rest looked up from reference TRBV5-5 and TRBJ1-4, is DAGVTQSPTHLIKTRGQQVTLRCSPISGHKSVSWYQQVLGQGPQFIFQYYEKEERGRGNFPDRFSARQFPNYSSELNVNALLLGDSALYLCASSLIRGPYEKLFFGSGTQLSVL.